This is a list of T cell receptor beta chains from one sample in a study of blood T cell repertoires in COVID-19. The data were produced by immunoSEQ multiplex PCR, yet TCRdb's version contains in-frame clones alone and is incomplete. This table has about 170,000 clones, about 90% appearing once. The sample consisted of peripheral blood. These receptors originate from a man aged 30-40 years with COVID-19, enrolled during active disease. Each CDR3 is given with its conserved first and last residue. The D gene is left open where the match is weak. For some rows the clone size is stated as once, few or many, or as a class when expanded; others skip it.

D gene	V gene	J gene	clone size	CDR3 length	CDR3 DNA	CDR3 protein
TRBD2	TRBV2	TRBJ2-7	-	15	TGTGCCAGCATCCCGCTAGCGGGAGTCCCCTCCGAGCAGTACTTC	CASIPLAGVPSEQYF
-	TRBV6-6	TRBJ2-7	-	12	TGTGCCAGCAGCCTCCAGGAGGGCGAGCAGTACTTC	CASSLQEGEQYF
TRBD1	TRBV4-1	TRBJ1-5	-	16	TGCGCCAGCAGCCAAGGGGGACAGTATAGCAATCAGCCCCAGCATTTT	CASSQGGQYSNQPQHF
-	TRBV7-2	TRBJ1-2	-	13	TGTGCCAGCAGCTCGACAGTCAGCTATGGCTACACCTTC	CASSSTVSYGYTF
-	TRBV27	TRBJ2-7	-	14	TGTGCCAGCAGTCCGAGCTCGTACTCCTACGAGCAGTACTTC	CASSPSSYSYEQYF
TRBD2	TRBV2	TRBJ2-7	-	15	TGTGCCAGCAGCTATGGACTAGCGGGTACCTACGAGCAGTACTTC	CASSYGLAGTYEQYF
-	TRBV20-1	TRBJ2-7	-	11	TGCAGTGCAACCTCAGGGGCCGAGCAGTACTTC	CSATSGAEQYF
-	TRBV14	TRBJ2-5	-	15	TGTGCCAGCAGCCCTGACTGGCCTGGGGCTAAGACCCAGTACTTC	CASSPDWPGAKTQYF
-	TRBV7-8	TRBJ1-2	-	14	TGTGCCAGCAGCTTCACCCTTGAGGCGGTGGGCTACACCTTC	CASSFTLEAVGYTF
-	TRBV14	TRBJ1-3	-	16	TGTGCCAGCAGCAGATTCCGGGACTTCTCTGGAAACACCATATATTTT	CASSRFRDFSGNTIYF
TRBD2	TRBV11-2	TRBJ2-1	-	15	TGTGCCAGCAGCTTCAGACTAGCGGGAGGTGTAAGGCAGTTCTTC	CASSFRLAGGVRQFF
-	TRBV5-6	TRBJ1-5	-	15	TGTGCCAGCAGCTCAAACGGGCAGGGTTTTCAGCCCCAGCATTTT	CASSSNGQGFQPQHF
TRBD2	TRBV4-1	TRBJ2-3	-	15	TGCGCCAGCAGCCTTTCGGGACTAGCGGGAGATACGCAGTATTTT	CASSLSGLAGDTQYF
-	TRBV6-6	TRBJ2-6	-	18	TGTGCCAGCAGTCCGGAATGGGGCCGGACCTCTGGGGCCAACGTCCTGACTTTC	CASSPEWGRTSGANVLTF
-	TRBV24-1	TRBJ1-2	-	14	TGTGCCACAAGAACAATGGGGGGGAACTATGGCTACACCTTC	CATRTMGGNYGYTF
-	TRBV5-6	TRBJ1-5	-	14	TGTGCCAGCAGCTTAGGAGGCGGAGGGCAGCCCCAGCATTTT	CASSLGGGGQPQHF
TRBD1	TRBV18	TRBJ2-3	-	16	TGTGCCAGCTCATCCCTCGACAGGGGGTACACAGATACGCAGTATTTT	CASSSLDRGYTDTQYF
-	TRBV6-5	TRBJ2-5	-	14	TGTGCCAGCAGTTACTCGAGGGTCGAAAAGACCCAGTACTTC	CASSYSRVEKTQYF
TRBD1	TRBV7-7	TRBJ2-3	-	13	TGTGCCAGCAGCTCCCGGACAGGGGATACGCAGTATTTT	CASSSRTGDTQYF
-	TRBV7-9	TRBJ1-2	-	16	TGTGCCAGCAGCCCCCTGACAGGAACCCCGGCGTTTCGCTACACCTTC	CASSPLTGTPAFRYTF
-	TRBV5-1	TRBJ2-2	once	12	TGCGCCAGCAGCGAGACGGGCGGGGAGCTGTTTTTT	CASSETGGELFF
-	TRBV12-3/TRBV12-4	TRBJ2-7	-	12	TGTGCCAGCCGGGACTTCGAAGGAGGGCAGTACTTC	CASRDFEGGQYF
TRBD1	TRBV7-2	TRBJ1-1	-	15	TGTGCCAGCAGCGTTCAGGGGGGAGTCAACACTGAAGCTTTCTTT	CASSVQGGVNTEAFF
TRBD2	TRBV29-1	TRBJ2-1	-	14	TGCAGCGTTGATGCCGCAGGACTAGGTAATGAGCAGTTCTTC	CSVDAAGLGNEQFF
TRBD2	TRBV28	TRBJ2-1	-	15	TGTGCCAGCAAGACCCCCCTAGCGGGTAGAAATGAGCAGTTCTTC	CASKTPLAGRNEQFF
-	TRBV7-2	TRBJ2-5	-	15	TGTGCCAGCAGCTTCCAGGGGCCGACCCAAGAGACCCAGTACTTC	CASSFQGPTQETQYF
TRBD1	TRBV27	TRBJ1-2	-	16	TGTGCCAGCAGTTGGTCAGGGACAGGGGGAGGGTTTGGCTACACCTTC	CASSWSGTGGGFGYTF
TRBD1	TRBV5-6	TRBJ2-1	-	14	TGTGCCAGCAGCTTTGGGACAGGGGGGGATGAGCAGTTCTTC	CASSFGTGGDEQFF
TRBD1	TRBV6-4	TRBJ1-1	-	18	TGTGCCAGCAGTGACTTCGACAGGGGCCTATTTTGGAACACTGAAGCTTTCTTT	CASSDFDRGLFWNTEAFF
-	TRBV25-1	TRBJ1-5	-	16	TGTGCCAGCAGTGAATCCACAGCCCATAGCAATCAGCCCCAGCATTTT	CASSESTAHSNQPQHF
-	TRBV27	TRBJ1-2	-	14	TGTGCCAGCAGTTTCGGGGGGCGCCTAGATGGCTACACCTTC	CASSFGGRLDGYTF